The clone carrying this TCR beta chain was counted a few times. Its antigen is undetermined. The assay was immunoSEQ multiplex PCR, and TCRdb's table has in-frame clones only and misses some. This sample has approximately 17,000 clones, with about 61% found just once. These data originate in a study of PD-1 blockade in classical Hodgkin lymphoma. Notes on the study in general: TCR diversity at baseline was reported to be reduced in newly diagnosed patients relative to healthy donors. Initiation of nivolumab under 1 year after ASCT led to exclusion of patients.

The germline V gene encodes CDR1 MDHEN and CDR2 SYDVKM. The CDR3 runs 15 residues. Trimming pared 3 bases from V and 3 bases from J, leaving 12 bases between. The time point is: cycle 4 day 1 (C4D1), after six to seven weeks of nivolumab. There was relapse after autologous stem cell transplantation in every patient, and there was variation in brentuximab vedotin exposure. The chain uses TRBV28 and TRBJ2-1, with D possibly matching TRBD1 (6 bases). Sample: peripheral blood mononuclear cells (PBMCs), taken before the fourth cycle of nivolumab. This TCR derives from a human donor with classical Hodgkin lymphoma. The CDR3 region has the DNA TGTGCCAGCAGTTTCACAGCGACAGGCTACAATGAGCAGTTCTTC. Translating it yields CASSFTATGYNEQFF.